This T cell receptor (beta chain) came from a study of blood T cell repertoires in COVID-19. Background on the study: The origin of the acute and convalescent COVID-19 samples was the United States, Italy and Spain. PBMCs, B-cell-depleted T cells, or T cells were the source of the cDNA or gDNA that made up the material.

The length of the CDR3 is 15 residues. V dropped 4 bases and J dropped 1; count of bases not matched to a gene: 5. CDR1 is LGHDT, CDR2 YNNKEL, per germline (reference sequence). The method was immunoSEQ multiplex PCR; TCRdb's version includes in-frame clones alone and lacks a portion of them. The repertoire holds a few hundred thousand clones, with 80% to 90% as singletons. The chain employs TRBV3-1 (or the pseudogene TRBV3-2) and TRBJ1-1; 8 bases are a match to TRBD1. This clonotype was obtained from a woman aged 45-59 years who had recovered from COVID-19. Source material: peripheral blood. CDR3 in DNA: TGTGCCAGCAGCCGCAGGGGGCCCCAGAACACTGAAGCTTTCTTT. Translation gives CASSRRGPQNTEAFF.